The sequence of this T cell receptor beta chain was determined in a study of T cells in Graves' hyperthyroidism and ophthalmopathy. Study-wide background: At the time of initial diagnosis and before any treatment, peripheral blood was collected.

RNA transcripts were the template for amplifying TCR beta CDR3 regions. An initial round of RT-PCR targeting the TCR CDR3 relied on the HTBI primer set. TCRdb passed the multiplex PCR reads through MiXCR, listing each CDR3 protein once. The table shows approximately 690,000 distinct CDR3 sequences, with around 20% occurring only once. Germline assignment: CDR1 SQVTM and CDR2 ANQGSEA. With V trimmed by 1 base and J by 5 bases, 5 bases remained unmatched. The CDR3 length is 15 residues. The sequenced sample consisted of blood. The chain couples TRBV29-1 to TRBJ2-7, with 13 bases aligning to TRBD2. The sequence was obtained from a man younger than 45 with Graves' ophthalmopathy. CDR3 loop: CSVEGYGLAGDEQYF. CDR3 nucleotides: TGCAGCGTTGAAGGATACGGACTAGCGGGAGACGAGCAGTACTTC.